One and the same sample provided the 10 T cell receptor beta chains below, sequenced in a study of cytomegalovirus exposure and HLA in healthy donors. Data came from immunoSEQ multiplex PCR; TCRdb stores just in-frame clones and leaves some out. In the table there are about 180,000 clones, about 89% of which are singletons. Material: PBMCs. The origin of the receptors is a man aged 18 to 29 in good health and CMV-seropositive.

This chain joins TRBV11-2 and TRBJ2-1, with D possibly being TRBD2 (5 bases). Germline V lookup: CDR1 SGHAT, CDR2 FQNNGV. Deletions cut 0 bases from V and 3 bases from J, with 12 bases between. CDR3 size: 16 residues. CDR3 coding DNA: TGTGCCAGCAGCTTAGAGAGGGCCCCCTACTACAATGAGCAGTTCTTC. Protein product: CASSLERAPYYNEQFF. Looking up the rest from reference TRBV11-2 and TRBJ2-1 gives the full variable domain: EAGVAQSPRYKIIEKRQSVAFWCNPISGHATLYWYQQILGQGPKLLIQFQNNGVVDDSQLPKDRFSAERLKGVDSTLKIQPAKLEDSAVYLCASSLERAPYYNEQFFGPGTRLTVL.

The chain recombines TRBV27 with TRBJ2-1; no firm D call. Germline CDR1 MNHEY, CDR2 SMNVEV (reference sequence). V was shortened by 6 bases and J by 0 bases, with 18 bases between the two germline ends. The CDR3 is made up of 17 amino acids. CDR3 nucleotide sequence: TGTGCCAGCAGCTCCCCCGGATGGGCGAGCTCCTACAATGAGCAGTTCTTC. The encoded protein is CASSSPGWASSYNEQFF.

The chain uses TRBV6-1 and TRBJ2-1, with 8 bases aligning to TRBD2. Germline values: CDR1 MNHNS, CDR2 SASEGT. V lost 2 bases to trimming and J lost 6 bases; unmatched junction nucleotides: 9. CDR3 size: 16 residues. DNA for the CDR3: TGTGCCAGCAGTGAATTGGTGGGACTAGGGGGCAATGAGCAGTTCTTC. It encodes CASSELVGLGGNEQFF.

This chain connects TRBV7-8 to TRBJ2-7; 8 bases fit TRBD1. The CDR3 is made up of 15 amino acids. The V gene's germline CDR1 is SGHVS and CDR2 FQNEAQ. V was pared by 5 bases and J by 1 base, with 7 bases of the junction left unmatched. In DNA, the CDR3 is TGTGCCAGCAGCCCCTCGACAGGGGTTTCCTACGAGCAGTACTTC. This gives the protein CASSPSTGVSYEQYF.

V gene TRBV4-3 combines with J gene TRBJ2-3, with 13 bases lining up with TRBD2. Per the germline V gene, CDR1 is LGHNA and CDR2 is YSLEER. The V gene end was trimmed by 3 bases and the J gene end by 6 bases; junction bases not matched to a gene: 6. There are 16 residues in the CDR3. The CDR3 nucleotides read TGCGCCAGCAGCCAGGGACTAGCGGGGTCTTTTGATACGCAGTATTTT. Translation gives CASSQGLAGSFDTQYF.

This clone was picked up a small number of times. This rearrangement joins TRBV6-6 to TRBJ1-2; no clear D gene. Germline CDR1 is MNHNY and CDR2 is SVGAGI (reference sequence). The V and J ends lost 6 bases and 2 bases respectively, with 10 bases between them. The length of the CDR3 is 13 residues. The CDR3 DNA reads as TGTGCCAGCAGCCCCGCAGTAAACTATGGCTACACCTTC. It yields the protein CASSPAVNYGYTF.

V gene TRBV4-3 combines with J gene TRBJ2-5; 7 bases fit TRBD2. Germline V gene data show CDR1 as LGHNA and CDR2 as YSLEER. CDR3 length equals 13 residues. Trimming removed 3 bases from V and 5 bases from J; junction bases left unmatched: 3. CDR3 sequence (DNA): TGCGCCAGCAGCCAGAGGGGAGGGGAGACCCAGTACTTC. Its translation is CASSQRGGETQYF.

The chain links TRBV6-5 to TRBJ2-7; D not certain. CDR1 is MNHEY, CDR2 SVGAGI, per germline. This CDR3 contains 15 residues. Trimming cost V 6 bases and J 3 bases, with 18 bases left between them. CDR3 in DNA: TGTGCCAGCAGCCCTGGATACAGTAAACACTACGAGCAGTACTTC. Amino acid sequence: CASSPGYSKHYEQYF.

Concerning this clone: The junction shows a germline mismatch at one end, possibly a read error. This chain joins TRBV7-7 and TRBJ2-7; possible D gene TRBD1, 6 bases. The germline V gene has CDR1 SSHAT and CDR2 FNYEAQ (reference sequence). This CDR3 has 13 residues. The CDR3 loop is CASSRDINYEQYF. DNA for the CDR3: TGTGCTAGCAGCCGGGACATCAACTACGAGCAGTACTTC. The entire variable domain, with the rest obtained from reference TRBV7-7 and TRBJ2-7, is as follows: GAGVSQSPRYKVTKRGQDVTLRCDPISSHATLYWYQQALGQGPEFLTYFNYEAQPDKSGLPSDRFSAERPEGSISTLTIQRTEQRDSAMYRCASSRDINYEQYFGPGTRLTVT.

Here the CDR3 DNA reads TGCAGCGTCGCCAGCGGGGACGCCTACAATGAGCAGTTCTTC. Protein: CSVASGDAYNEQFF. The chain couples TRBV29-1 to TRBJ2-1; 7 bases are shared with TRBD2. CDR3 size: 14 residues. V was pared by 6 bases and J by 2 bases, with 7 bases of the junction left unmatched. Germline lookup yields CDR1 SQVTM and CDR2 ANQGSEA.